The entry below gives a single T cell receptor (beta chain) sequence along with its context. These data originate in a study of shared clonotypes between healthy human individuals. This CDR3 contains 11 residues. Germline V gene lookup returns CDR1 ENHRY and CDR2 SYGVKD. V was pared by 10 bases and J by 6 bases, with 13 bases between. The run depth of the assay was deep. Splitting of each subset's genomic DNA was done evenly across several immunoSEQ plates. Study processing details: As immunoSEQ supplied junction-only sequences (without quality scores), filtering differed. The assay was immunoSEQ multiplex PCR, and TCRdb's table has in-frame clones only and misses some. V and J calls and clone size are those listed in that table; D and trimming were worked out from the DNA. The table lists over a million clones, 75% to 85% of them singletons.

The chain uses TRBV10-3 and TRBJ2-7; D is ambiguous. The specimen sequenced was memory CD4+ T cells from PBMCs. Stated subset: CD45RA-negative fraction. This TCR came from a man aged 18 to 30 in good health. Some clones in this sample may be carry-over from other donors' samples. The CDR3 region has the DNA TGTGCCACCGGGCCCCCGACCGAGCAGTACTTC. Its translation: CATGPPTEQYF.